The TCR beta chain under discussion was sequenced for a study of blood T cells in healthy people across ages. Findings and caveats of the study: Age advanced and TCR beta diversity per million T cells fell, roughly linearly. A greater number of naive CD4+ cells and higher diversity distinguished long-lived donors from aged donors.

Notes on this clonotype: What it recognizes is unknown.

A second PCR, run for roughly 7 to 11 cycles, used a sample-barcoded 5' primer plus a J-beta primer mix. TCRdb recomputed calls from the 5' RACE reads with MiXCR, one row per CDR3 protein. The sample has about 770,000 distinct CDR3 sequences, approximately 44% seen once. The length of the CDR3 is 15 residues. Germline assignment: CDR1 DFQATT and CDR2 SNEGSKA (reference sequence). V was cut by 0 bases and J by 2 bases, with 14 bases left in between. The specimen sequenced was blood. The sequence came from a man between 60 and 70 years old in good health. V usage is TRBV20-1 and J usage is TRBJ2-7; D may be TRBD1 (6 bases). This CDR3 reads CSARDGGRAPYEQYF. The CDR3, as DNA: TGCAGTGCTAGAGATGGGGGCCGGGCCCCCTACGAGCAGTACTTC.